The text below deals with one T cell receptor (beta chain). Its target is not known. The sample originates from a study of OX40 agonist ivuxolimab in advanced cancers. In the study overall: Ivuxolimab, which patients received intravenously every 2 weeks, was dosed at 0.01 to 10 mg/kg.

Study results and caveats: Low normalized clonal expansion also occurred in some nonresponding patients.

Profiling relied on immunoSEQ multiplex PCR, and the TCRdb table lists in-frame clones only, not all of them. In the table there are 60,000 to 75,000 clones, 90% to 95% of which are singletons. Germline lookup yields CDR1 SGHDT and CDR2 YYEEEE. This CDR3 comprises 17 residues. Losses at the gene ends were 1 base for V and 2 bases for J; bases not matched to a gene: 12. The V call is TRBV5-6, the J call TRBJ2-7; 7 nucleotides line up with TRBD1. The sequence derives from an adult with an advanced solid tumor such as melanoma, head and neck, liver or kidney cancer. The source material was CD4+ or CD8+ T cells sorted from blood, sampled in a trial of the OX40 agonist ivuxolimab. CDR3 region: CASSLFYSLDRTYEQYF. The CDR3 region has the DNA TGTGCCAGCAGCTTGTTTTATTCGTTGGACAGGACCTACGAGCAGTACTTC.